These 26 T cell receptor beta chains share one sample of origin, sequenced in a study of cytomegalovirus exposure and HLA in healthy donors. Clones were sequenced by immunoSEQ multiplex PCR, and TCRdb holds only the in-frame ones, with some missing. The sample lists some 110,000 clones; around 94% were seen once. Material: PBMCs. These receptors were collected from a woman aged 18-29 years in good health and CMV-seronegative.

This rearrangement joins TRBV15 to TRBJ1-1; D gene uncertain. This CDR3 has 13 amino acids. Germline CDR1 reads LNHNV; CDR2 reads YYDKDF (reference sequence). V was pared by 1 base and J by 3 bases, with 6 bases between. This CDR3 reads CATSRVEDTEAFF. Here the CDR3 DNA reads TGTGCCACCAGCAGAGTTGAGGACACTGAAGCTTTCTTT.

This chain joins TRBV30 and TRBJ2-3; D may be TRBD2 (5 bases). The CDR3 covers 14 residues. CDR1 is GTSNPN, CDR2 SVGIG, per germline (reference sequence). Trimming left V 4 bases short and J 4 bases short, with 15 bases between. CDR3 bases: TGTGCCTGGAACCTAGTCAGAGCGGCAGATACGCAGTATTTT. It encodes CAWNLVRAADTQYF.

The chain carries TRBV28 and TRBJ2-3; TRBD2 agrees at 13 bases. Germline V gene data show CDR1 as MDHEN and CDR2 as SYDVKM. This CDR3 comprises 16 residues. The V gene end was trimmed by 5 bases and the J gene end by 5 bases; junction bases not matched to a gene: 7. CDR3 residues: CASSRTSGRSEDTQYF. The CDR3 bases are TGTGCCAGCAGTAGGACTAGCGGGAGAAGTGAAGATACGCAGTATTTT.

V gene TRBV19 combines with J gene TRBJ2-2; D call uncertain. Germline V gene lookup returns CDR1 LNHDA and CDR2 SQIVND (reference sequence). Trimming cost V 7 bases and J 4 bases, with 10 bases left between them. The CDR3 extends over 13 amino acids. CDR3 nucleotides: TGTGCCAGTATCCAGACGGGCACCGGGGAGCTGTTTTTT. Its protein product is CASIQTGTGELFF.

The gene calls are TRBV29-1 and TRBJ1-1, with 9 nucleotides matching TRBD1. This CDR3 has 15 amino acids. Germline-derived CDR1 and CDR2 are SQVTM and ANQGSEA. The J segment lost 7 bases and the V segment lost 1 base, leaving 10 bases of the junction unmatched. CDR3 amino acids: CSVEGPGQGLLEAFF. In DNA form, the CDR3 reads TGCAGCGTTGAAGGTCCGGGACAGGGACTACTTGAAGCTTTCTTT.

The rearrangement joins TRBV4-1 to TRBJ2-3, with 12 bases fitting TRBD2. The germline V gene encodes CDR1 MGHRA and CDR2 YSYEKL. The CDR3 is made up of 17 amino acids. V gave up 4 bases and J gave up 2 bases; unmatched junction bases: 7. The CDR3 DNA sequence: TGCGCCAGCAGCCGCACTCCTAGCGGGGGGGCCACAGATACGCAGTATTTT. Translating gives CASSRTPSGGATDTQYF.

The chain uses TRBV10-3 and TRBJ2-6, with 10 bases identical to TRBD1. The CDR3 consists of 17 residues. The ends lost 6 bases at V and 0 bases at J; junction bases unmatched: 5. Germline V gene sequence: CDR1 ENHRY, CDR2 SYGVKD. CDR3 loop: CAISPGQGYSGANVLTF. CDR3 sequence (DNA): TGTGCCATCAGCCCGGGACAGGGGTACTCTGGGGCCAACGTCCTGACTTTC.

The V call is TRBV30, the J call TRBJ2-3; D perhaps matches TRBD1 (6 bases). This CDR3 is 14 amino acids long. Germline assignment: CDR1 GTSNPN and CDR2 SVGIG (reference sequence). Trimming pared 0 bases from V and 2 bases from J, leaving 9 bases between. CDR3 nucleotide sequence: TGTGCCTGGAGTGTGGACAGTTACACAGATACGCAGTATTTT. The encoded protein is CAWSVDSYTDTQYF.

V and J are TRBV19 and TRBJ1-1, with D possibly matching TRBD1 (5 bases). The germline V gene encodes CDR1 LNHDA and CDR2 SQIVND (reference sequence). The CDR3 has 13 residues. Trimming stripped 8 bases from V and 1 base from J, with 11 bases between. The CDR3 coding sequence is TGTGCCAGTCGCCAGGGAAGGAACACTGAAGCTTTCTTT. This codes for CASRQGRNTEAFF.

This clone was found once. V is TRBV7-3 and J is TRBJ2-1; TRBD2 aligns across 8 bases. Germline values: CDR1 SGHTA, CDR2 FQGTGA. V shed 4 bases, J shed 3 bases, and the junction held 5 bases outside the gene matches. The CDR3 has 15 amino acids. CDR3 DNA: TGTGCCAGCAGCTCCGGGACTAGTATCTACAATGAGCAGTTCTTC. Protein sequence: CASSSGTSIYNEQFF.

V and J are TRBV30 and TRBJ1-5; D may be TRBD1 (5 bases). CDR1 and CDR2 (germline): GTSNPN, SVGIG (reference sequence). The CDR3 is 15 residues long. Trimming stripped 0 bases from V and 3 bases from J, with 12 bases between. CDR3 nucleotides: TGTGCCTGGAGTGTGGGGGGGGGAAACAATCAGCCCCAGCATTTT. Translated: CAWSVGGGNNQPQHF.

This chain joins TRBV6-5 and TRBJ2-2; no clear D gene. The germline gives CDR1 MNHEY, CDR2 SVGAGI. This CDR3 region has 12 residues. V was shortened by 7 bases and J by 7 bases, with 10 bases between the two germline ends. Here the CDR3 reads CASTRSNGELFF. For the CDR3, the DNA is TGTGCCAGCACCCGGTCTAACGGGGAGCTGTTTTTT.

The chain links TRBV29-1 to TRBJ2-1; no firm D call. The germline V and J ends were trimmed by 5 bases and 4 bases, with 6 bases remaining between them. This CDR3 comprises 11 residues. CDR1 and CDR2 (germline): SQVTM, ANQGSEA. CDR3 nucleotides: TGCAGCGTTCGAGAGTACAATGAGCAGTTCTTC. Protein product: CSVREYNEQFF.

The chain uses TRBV30 and TRBJ1-6; D remains ambiguous. CDR3 length: 11 amino acids. Trimming removed 2 bases at V and 7 bases at J, with 3 bases between. In germline, CDR1 is GTSNPN, CDR2 SVGIG (reference sequence). The CDR3 DNA follows: TGTGCCTGGAGTCAGAATTCACCCCTCCACTTT. Residues: CAWSQNSPLHF.

The V call is TRBV5-1, the J call TRBJ2-7, with D possibly being TRBD2 (5 bases). Per the germline V gene, CDR1 is SGHRS and CDR2 is YFSETQ. CDR3 length equals 16 residues. V lost 0 bases, J lost 0 bases, and 13 bases lay in between. For the CDR3, the DNA is TGCGCCAGCAGCTTGGGCCTCCGGGGATTCTCCTACGAGCAGTACTTC. Its protein is CASSLGLRGFSYEQYF. Complete variable domain (other parts from reference TRBV5-1 and TRBJ2-7): KAGVTQTPRYLIKTRGQQVTLSCSPISGHRSVSWYQQTPGQGLQFLFEYFSETQRNKGNFPGRFSGRQFSNSRSEMNVSTLELGDSALYLCASSLGLRGFSYEQYFGPGTRLTVT.

The rearrangement uses TRBV11-3 and TRBJ2-3; TRBD2 might be the D (6 bases). Germline values: CDR1 SGHNT, CDR2 YENEEA. Trimming left V 5 bases short and J 0 bases short, with 12 bases between. There are 15 residues in the CDR3. CDR3 sequence: CASSPPGTSTDTQYF. The CDR3 DNA follows: TGTGCCAGCAGCCCTCCGGGGACTAGCACAGATACGCAGTATTTT. The variable domain in full, completed from reference TRBV11-3 and TRBJ2-3, reads EAGVVQSPRYKIIEKKQPVAFWCNPISGHNTLYWYLQNLGQGPELLIRYENEEAVDDSQLPKDRFSAERLKGVDSTLKIQPAELGDSAVYLCASSPPGTSTDTQYFGPGTRLTVL.

Comment on this clone: The CDR3 does not close with the conserved phenylalanine or tryptophan, likely indicating a read error. No DNA is shown, since the ends of the CDR3 on it are uncertain; the CDR3 is the one TCRdb lists. The chain uses TRBV21-1 and TRBJ2-7; TRBD2, the table's D call, lacks a check against the DNA. TRBV21-1 is given as a pseudogene. The length of the CDR3 is 10 amino acids, counting both ends. CDR3 protein: CASSKKRRGS.

The chain carries TRBV5-5 and TRBJ1-1; the D gene is possibly TRBD1 (5 bases). In germline, CDR1 is SGHKS, CDR2 YYEKEE (reference sequence). This CDR3 has 16 residues. The V end was cut by 0 bases, the J end by 3 bases, with 15 bases between. The CDR3 DNA sequence: TGTGCCAGCAGCTTGGAGCAGGGAGGACTTGACACTGAAGCTTTCTTT. Amino acid sequence: CASSLEQGGLDTEAFF.

This chain uses TRBV23-1 with TRBJ1-5; maybe TRBD1 (5 bases). TRBV23-1 is given ORF status, its function remaining uncertain. This CDR3 spans 14 amino acids. V lost 3 bases and J lost 3, with 9 bases in between. DNA of the CDR3: TGCGCCAGCAGTCAGGGGGGTATCAATCAGCCCCAGCATTTT. It codes for CASSQGGINQPQHF.

The chain carries TRBV9 and TRBJ1-1; no clear D. Trimming pared 2 bases from V and 1 base from J, leaving 6 bases between. Germline values: CDR1 SGDLS, CDR2 YYNGEE. This CDR3 contains 13 residues. The CDR3 region is CASSVNGNTEAFF. The CDR3 DNA reads TGTGCCAGCAGCGTGAACGGGAACACTGAAGCTTTCTTT.

DNA for the CDR3: TGCGCCAGCAGCCTGGGACTAGCGGGGTCGGGGACGCAGTATTTT. Amino acids: CASSLGLAGSGTQYF. V and J are TRBV4-1 and TRBJ2-3; 13 nucleotides align to TRBD2. CDR1 is MGHRA, CDR2 YSYEKL, per germline. V was pared by 4 bases and J by 9 bases, with 7 bases of the junction left unmatched. The CDR3 is made up of 15 amino acids.

The chain employs TRBV2 and TRBJ1-2; D unresolved. CDR1 is SNHLY and CDR2 is FYNNEI in the germline V gene. The V end was cut by 4 bases, the J end by 3 bases, with 9 bases between. There are 13 residues in the CDR3. The chain's CDR3 is CASSVAGDYGYTF. CDR3 in DNA: TGTGCCAGCAGTGTAGCCGGGGACTATGGCTACACCTTC.

The V gene is TRBV5-4, the J gene TRBJ2-1; 12 bases line up with TRBD2. Germline V lookup: CDR1 SGHNT, CDR2 YYREEE (reference sequence). With 4 bases clipped from V and 8 bases from J, the junction kept 7 bases outside the gene matches. CDR3 length: 15 amino acids. As DNA, the CDR3 is TGTGCCAGCAGCCCCCGACTAGCGGGAGAATATGAGCAGTTCTTC. Its protein is CASSPRLAGEYEQFF.

This chain joins TRBV30 and TRBJ2-1, with TRBD2 identical over 10 bases. Germline V gene sequence: CDR1 GTSNPN, CDR2 SVGIG (reference sequence). This CDR3 region has 16 residues. The junction had 5 bases not matched to a gene; V was cut back by 1 base and J by 2 bases. For the CDR3, the DNA is TGTGCCTGGAGTGGGACCGGGACTAGCGCCTACAATGAGCAGTTCTTC. Protein: CAWSGTGTSAYNEQFF.

DNA of the CDR3: TGTGCCAGTAGTATTTTTTTCACCGGGACAGGGGAAGGTGGCTACACCTTC. Its protein is CASSIFFTGTGEGGYTF. The genes are TRBV19 and TRBJ1-2, with TRBD1 matching over 10 bases. CDR1 is LNHDA, CDR2 SQIVND, per germline (reference sequence). Germline trimming cut 3 bases from V and 7 bases from J; bases unmatched to any gene: 14. This CDR3 spans 17 amino acids.

This clone was detected only once. This chain connects TRBV11-2 to TRBJ2-3; D is possibly TRBD2 (6 bases). Trimming pared 8 bases from V and 6 bases from J, leaving 15 bases between. The germline gives CDR1 SGHAT, CDR2 FQNNGV. The CDR3 length is 13 residues. Here the CDR3 reads CASAYGSGDTQYF. In nucleotides, the CDR3 is TGTGCCAGCGCCTATGGGAGCGGGGATACGCAGTATTTT.